This T cell receptor (beta chain) was captured in a study of T cells of healthy individuals. Each CDR3 protein is one row after TCRdb ran MiXCR on the 5' RACE reads. The repertoire consists of 100,000 or so distinct CDR3 sequences, with roughly a sixth occurring once and the leading ten covering around 6.4%. Between the trimmed V and J ends, which lost 2 bases and 1 base, there was a span of 17 bases. The CDR3 extends over 17 amino acids. Germline V gives CDR1 SGHVS, CDR2 FQNEAQ. Only a few counts were recorded for this clonotype. This rearrangement joins TRBV7-8 to TRBJ1-1; D call uncertain. The sequence was collected from a human donor in good health. CDR3 bases: TGTGCCAGCAGCTTACGGAGGGTAGGGTTGGGGAACACTGAAGCTTTCTTT. Its protein is CASSLRRVGLGNTEAFF.